Included here is one T cell receptor beta chain sequence, with context. The data belong to a study of cytomegalovirus exposure and HLA in healthy donors. Assay: immunoSEQ multiplex PCR; the TCRdb copy retains only in-frame clones and omits some. The sample holds 90,000 or so clones, 85% seen once. CDR1 is SGDLS, CDR2 YYNGEE, per germline. This CDR3 has 16 amino acids. J was trimmed by 2 bases and V by 4 bases; bases with no gene match: 5. The TCR comes from a man younger than 30 in good health and CMV-seropositive. This rearrangement joins TRBV9 to TRBJ2-3, with 12 bases that match TRBD2. The specimen was PBMCs. CDR3 amino acids: CASSLGLAGTTDTQYF. The CDR3 DNA is TGTGCCAGCAGCCTGGGACTAGCGGGTACCACAGATACGCAGTATTTT.